This is a list of T cell receptor beta chains from one sample in a study of T cells in narcolepsy. Sequencing used immunoSEQ multiplex PCR; TCRdb keeps in-frame clones, though not all of them. The data show 30,000 to 35,000 clones, around four fifths seen once. Sequencing was performed on CD45RA- memory CD4+ T cells from PBMCs. These receptors all stem from a human donor with narcolepsy. CDR3s include the opening cysteine and the closing phenylalanine or tryptophan. The order of the fields is clone size, D gene, J gene, V gene, CDR3 DNA, CDR3 protein. The D gene is left open where the match is weak. Size tells how often a clone was seen (once, few, many) or the class of an expanded clone, and some rows leave it out.

size: few
D: NA
J: TRBJ2-3
V: TRBV29-1
DNA: TGCAGCGTTACTAGGGGGGGCACAGATACGCAGTATTTT
CDR3: CSVTRGGTDTQYF

size: NA
D: NA
J: TRBJ2-1
V: TRBV5-4
DNA: TGTGCCAGCAGTTCTCCGGGACCGTACAATGAGCAGTTCTTC
CDR3: CASSSPGPYNEQFF

size: NA
D: TRBD1
J: TRBJ2-2
V: TRBV11-2
DNA: TGTGCCAGCAGACTAGGGGAGGACAGGGGGCGAACCGGGGAGCTGTTTTTT
CDR3: CASRLGEDRGRTGELFF

size: NA
D: NA
J: TRBJ2-4
V: TRBV10-2
DNA: TGCGCCAGCAGTGATTTTTTCGGGGGCCGAGACATTCAGTACTTC
CDR3: CASSDFFGGRDIQYF

size: NA
D: TRBD1
J: TRBJ1-2
V: TRBV7-3
DNA: TGTGCCAGCACCGAAAGACAGGGCCGGGGCTACACCTTC
CDR3: CASTERQGRGYTF

size: NA
D: TRBD1
J: TRBJ1-1
V: TRBV6-4
DNA: TGTGCCAGCAGTGACGACAGGGGTTTTGAAGCTTTCTTT
CDR3: CASSDDRGFEAFF

size: NA
D: NA
J: TRBJ2-4
V: TRBV15
DNA: TGTGCCACCAGCAGAGATGTGCAGGGATTGGGGTACTTC
CDR3: CATSRDVQGLGYF

size: NA
D: NA
J: TRBJ2-6
V: TRBV27
DNA: TGTGCCAGCAGCCACGCCACCAGGACAGTGTACTCTGGGGCCAACGTCCTGACTTTC
CDR3: CASSHATRTVYSGANVLTF

size: NA
D: NA
J: TRBJ2-7
V: TRBV29-1
DNA: TGCAGCGTTGGGGACTACGAGCAGTACTTC
CDR3: CSVGDYEQYF

size: once
D: NA
J: TRBJ2-2
V: TRBV19
DNA: TGTGCCAGTAGTGGGCAGGTCTTCACCGGGGAGCTGTTTTTT
CDR3: CASSGQVFTGELFF

size: NA
D: NA
J: TRBJ1-1
V: TRBV5-5
DNA: TGTGCCAGCAGCCGTAGCTTACAGAACACTGAAGCTTTCTTT
CDR3: CASSRSLQNTEAFF

size: few
D: NA
J: TRBJ1-1
V: TRBV5-1
DNA: TGCGCCAGCAGCAAAGACGGATCAAACACTGAAGCTTTCTTT
CDR3: CASSKDGSNTEAFF

size: NA
D: TRBD1
J: TRBJ1-4
V: TRBV19
DNA: TGTGCCAGTACCACGGGGACAGCCATTGAAAAACTGTTTTTT
CDR3: CASTTGTAIEKLFF

size: NA
D: NA
J: TRBJ2-5
V: TRBV5-1
DNA: TGCGCCAGCAGCGGCGGACGGCAAGAGACCCAGTACTTC
CDR3: CASSGGRQETQYF

size: NA
D: NA
J: TRBJ2-5
V: TRBV5-1
DNA: TGCGCCAGCAGCCCCGACAGTTCCCGGACGTGGGGGACCCAGTACTTC
CDR3: CASSPDSSRTWGTQYF

size: NA
D: NA
J: TRBJ2-1
V: TRBV30
DNA: TGTGCCTGGAGTGTCAGGCCCGACCAGCAGTTCTTC
CDR3: CAWSVRPDQQFF

size: once
D: TRBD2
J: TRBJ2-3
V: TRBV5-1
DNA: TGCGCCAGCAGCTTGAGCGGGGGAAGCACAGATACGCAGTATTTT
CDR3: CASSLSGGSTDTQYF

size: NA
D: TRBD1
J: TRBJ1-1
V: TRBV4-3
DNA: TGCGCCAGCAGCCAAGTCCGGACAGGGGAGGAGAGAGCTTTCTTT
CDR3: CASSQVRTGEERAFF

size: NA
D: NA
J: TRBJ2-1
V: TRBV28
DNA: TGTGCCAGCAGTTCAACCCTTAATGAGCAGTTCTTC
CDR3: CASSSTLNEQFF

size: NA
D: NA
J: TRBJ2-7
V: TRBV13
DNA: TGTGCCAGCACTCCCCGGCTCGGGGTGGGTTACGAGCAGTACTTC
CDR3: CASTPRLGVGYEQYF

size: NA
D: NA
J: TRBJ1-1
V: TRBV7-3
DNA: TGTGCCAGCAGCTCCGACCCCGGGAACACTGAAGCTTTCTTT
CDR3: CASSSDPGNTEAFF

size: NA
D: NA
J: TRBJ2-3
V: TRBV7-3
DNA: TGTGCCAGCAGCTCCCAAAGCAGGGGTGGAGATACGCAGTATTTT
CDR3: CASSSQSRGGDTQYF

size: NA
D: NA
J: TRBJ1-5
V: TRBV28
DNA: TGTGCCAGCAGAGGAATGAGTTTCAATCAGCCCCAGCATTTT
CDR3: CASRGMSFNQPQHF

size: few
D: NA
J: TRBJ1-3
V: TRBV5-8
DNA: TGTGCCAGCAGCTTGGGGCTGAACTCTGGAAACACCATATATTTT
CDR3: CASSLGLNSGNTIYF

size: NA
D: NA
J: TRBJ1-2
V: TRBV13
DNA: TGTGCCAGCAGCTTATCAACTCGAAGCTTCTATGGCTACACCTTC
CDR3: CASSLSTRSFYGYTF

size: NA
D: NA
J: TRBJ2-3
V: TRBV30
DNA: TGTGCCTGGAATCAGGGAATTGAAGATACGCAGTATTTT
CDR3: CAWNQGIEDTQYF

size: NA
D: TRBD1
J: TRBJ2-2
V: TRBV5-5
DNA: TGTGCCAGCAGCTTTCTTAGTCGACAGGGGAACACCGGGGAGCTGTTTTTT
CDR3: CASSFLSRQGNTGELFF

size: once
D: NA
J: TRBJ2-7
V: TRBV7-2
DNA: TGTGCCAGCAGCCCCATTAGCCGCAATAGCTCCTACGAGCAGTACTTC
CDR3: CASSPISRNSSYEQYF

size: medium-sized
D: NA
J: TRBJ1-3
V: TRBV18
DNA: TGTGCCAGCTCACCCCTCCGGGCGGGAAACTCTGGAAACACCATATATTTT
CDR3: CASSPLRAGNSGNTIYF

size: NA
D: NA
J: TRBJ2-2
V: TRBV5-1
DNA: TGCGCCAGCAGAATTACGGGAGACACCGGGGAGCTGTTTTTT
CDR3: CASRITGDTGELFF

size: NA
D: TRBD1
J: TRBJ2-3
V: TRBV5-1
DNA: TGCGCCAGCAGCCCTACTGGGACAGGGAGGCTAACAGATACGCAGTATTTT
CDR3: CASSPTGTGRLTDTQYF

size: few
D: NA
J: TRBJ2-3
V: TRBV6-1
DNA: TGTGCCAGCAGTGGCGGGACTCGGCCTGATACGCAGTATTTT
CDR3: CASSGGTRPDTQYF

size: NA
D: TRBD2
J: TRBJ2-1
V: TRBV5-1
DNA: TGCGCCAGCAGCCCAAGGACTAGCGGGGGCTACAATGAGCAGTTCTTC
CDR3: CASSPRTSGGYNEQFF

size: NA
D: NA
J: TRBJ2-3
V: TRBV10-1
DNA: TGCGCCGCTCCGTTGCCTAGATGGGCCTCTAGCACAGATACGCAGTATTTT
CDR3: CAAPLPRWASSTDTQYF

size: NA
D: NA
J: TRBJ2-7
V: TRBV4-3
DNA: TGCGCCAGCAGCCAAGAGGACGGGGACGAGCAGTACTTC
CDR3: CASSQEDGDEQYF

size: NA
D: NA
J: TRBJ1-3
V: TRBV5-1
DNA: TGCGCCAGCAGTACAGGTGACTCTGGAAACACCATATATTTT
CDR3: CASSTGDSGNTIYF

size: NA
D: TRBD1
J: TRBJ1-1
V: TRBV7-3
DNA: TGTGCCAGCAGCCCGCAGGGGGCGATAAGTGAAGCTTTCTTT
CDR3: CASSPQGAISEAFF

size: NA
D: NA
J: TRBJ1-2
V: TRBV6-1
DNA: TGTGCCAGCACGGGAGGGTTAGGCTACACCTTC
CDR3: CASTGGLGYTF

size: NA
D: NA
J: TRBJ1-2
V: TRBV6-5
DNA: TGTGCCAGCAGCACCACAGAGAACTATGGCTACACCTTC
CDR3: CASSTTENYGYTF

size: NA
D: NA
J: TRBJ2-7
V: TRBV5-5
DNA: TGTGCCAGCAGCTTGGTCGGCTCCTACGAGCAGTACTTC
CDR3: CASSLVGSYEQYF

size: NA
D: NA
J: TRBJ1-6
V: TRBV9
DNA: TGTGCCAGCAGCGGAGGCAGGCGGGGTTCACCCCTCCACTTT
CDR3: CASSGGRRGSPLHF

size: NA
D: TRBD2
J: TRBJ2-1
V: TRBV15
DNA: TGTGCCACCACCAGCGCGGGGGGGTACAATGAGCAGTTCTTC
CDR3: CATTSAGGYNEQFF

size: few
D: TRBD1
J: TRBJ1-5
V: TRBV23-1
DNA: TGCGCCAGCAGTCAACCCGACAGGGGGCAGCGGCAGCCCCAGCATTTT
CDR3: CASSQPDRGQRQPQHF

size: NA
D: NA
J: TRBJ2-1
V: TRBV28
DNA: TGTGCCAGCAGTTTTGGCGGGGCGGATCCCCTCAATGAGCAGTTCTTC
CDR3: CASSFGGADPLNEQFF

size: NA
D: TRBD1
J: TRBJ2-2
V: TRBV29-1
DNA: TGCAGCGTTGGCCAGGGGGCGACCACCAACACCGGGGAGCTGTTTTTT
CDR3: CSVGQGATTNTGELFF

size: NA
D: TRBD2
J: TRBJ2-1
V: TRBV19
DNA: TGTGCCAGTAGTAGGGCGGGAGTCTTGGATGAGCAGTTCTTC
CDR3: CASSRAGVLDEQFF

size: few
D: NA
J: TRBJ2-7
V: TRBV5-4
DNA: TGTGCCAGCAGCTTGGTGGCAGGGTTCGGTGAGCAGTACTTC
CDR3: CASSLVAGFGEQYF

size: NA
D: NA
J: TRBJ2-1
V: TRBV2
DNA: TGTGCCAGCAGTGAACGACTAACGACCTACAATGAGCAGTTCTTC
CDR3: CASSERLTTYNEQFF

size: NA
D: TRBD2
J: TRBJ2-1
V: TRBV29-1
DNA: TGCAGCGTTGACGGACTACTAGCGGCTAAATACAATGAGCAGTTCTTC
CDR3: CSVDGLLAAKYNEQFF

size: NA
D: NA
J: TRBJ2-1
V: TRBV6-1
DNA: TGTGCCAGCACCCAAGGGCCCAACAATGAGCAGTTCTTC
CDR3: CASTQGPNNEQFF

size: NA
D: TRBD2
J: TRBJ2-3
V: TRBV7-8
DNA: TGTGCCAGCAGCTTATTTCCTACGGTAGCGGGAGTAGCAGATACGCAGTATTTT
CDR3: CASSLFPTVAGVADTQYF

size: NA
D: NA
J: TRBJ1-4
V: TRBV7-3
DNA: TGTGCCAGCAGCTTAGCGGGAGTCGCTACCCTGTTTTTT
CDR3: CASSLAGVATLFF

size: once
D: TRBD2
J: TRBJ2-5
V: TRBV7-6
DNA: TGTGCCAGCAGGGAGGGACTAGCACGTCAAGAGACCCAGTACTTC
CDR3: CASREGLARQETQYF